The clone carrying this T cell receptor beta chain has a handful of counts. The data were taken from a study of T-cell reconstitution after alpha-beta-depleted transplantation in children. TCRbeta library preparation incorporated unique molecular identifiers. Each CDR3 protein gets one entry after TCRdb re-called the PCR reads with MiXCR. Of some 490,000 distinct CDR3 sequences detected, approximately 12% appear once; the ten largest clones hold about 5.4%. The CDR3 has 15 residues. V lost 2 bases, J lost 4 bases, and 14 bases lay in between. Germline V gene data show CDR1 as MNHEY and CDR2 as SVGEGT.

The receptor was derived from a human donor who donated a stem cell graft to a child with combined immunodeficiency. Specimen: PBMCs from the stem cell graft donor, collected from the stem cell graft. The chain recombines TRBV6-2 or TRBV6-3 with TRBJ2-5; possibly TRBD1 for D (5 bases). DNA of the CDR3: TGTGCCAGCAGTTACGCCAAGGGAAGGGGAGAGACCCAGTACTTC. Amino acids: CASSYAKGRGETQYF.